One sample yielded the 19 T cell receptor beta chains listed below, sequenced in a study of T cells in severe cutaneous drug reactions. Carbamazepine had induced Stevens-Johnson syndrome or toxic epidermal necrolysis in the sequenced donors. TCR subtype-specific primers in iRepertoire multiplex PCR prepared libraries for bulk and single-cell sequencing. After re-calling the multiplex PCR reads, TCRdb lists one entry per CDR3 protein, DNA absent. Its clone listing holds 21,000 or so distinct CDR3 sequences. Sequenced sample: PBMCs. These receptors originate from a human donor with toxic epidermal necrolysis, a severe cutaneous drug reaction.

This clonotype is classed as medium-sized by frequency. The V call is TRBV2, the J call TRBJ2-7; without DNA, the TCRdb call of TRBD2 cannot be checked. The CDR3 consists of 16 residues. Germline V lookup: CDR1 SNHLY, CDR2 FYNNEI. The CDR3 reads CASSDLTGLYIYEQYF. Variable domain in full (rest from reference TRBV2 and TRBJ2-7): EPEVTQTPSHQVTQMGQEVILRCVPISNHLYFYWYRQILGQKVEFLVSFYNNEISEKSEIFDDQFSVERPDGSNFTLKIRSTKLEDSAMYFCASSDLTGLYIYEQYFGPGTRLTVT.

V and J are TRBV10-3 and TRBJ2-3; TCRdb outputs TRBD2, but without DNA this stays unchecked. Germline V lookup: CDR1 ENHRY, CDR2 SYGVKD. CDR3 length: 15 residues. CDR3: CATTEAGGQSDTQYF.

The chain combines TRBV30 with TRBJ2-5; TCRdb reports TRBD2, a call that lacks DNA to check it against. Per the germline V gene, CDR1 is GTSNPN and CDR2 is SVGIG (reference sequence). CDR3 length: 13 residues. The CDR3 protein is CAYGTRVGETQYF.

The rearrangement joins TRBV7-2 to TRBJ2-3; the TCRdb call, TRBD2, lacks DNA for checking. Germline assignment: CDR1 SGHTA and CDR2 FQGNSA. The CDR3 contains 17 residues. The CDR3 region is CASSSLRIDSSTDTQYF.

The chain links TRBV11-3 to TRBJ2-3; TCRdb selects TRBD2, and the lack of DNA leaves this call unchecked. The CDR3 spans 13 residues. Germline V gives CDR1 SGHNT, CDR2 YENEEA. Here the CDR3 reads CASSLDTLQGQYF.

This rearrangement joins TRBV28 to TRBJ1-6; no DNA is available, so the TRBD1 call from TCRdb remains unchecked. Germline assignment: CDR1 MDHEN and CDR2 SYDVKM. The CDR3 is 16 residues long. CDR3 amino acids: CASSPPLGSYNSPLHF.

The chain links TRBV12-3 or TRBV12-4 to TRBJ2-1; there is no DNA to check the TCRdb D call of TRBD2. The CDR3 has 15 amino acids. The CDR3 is CASSLAGGAYNEQFF.

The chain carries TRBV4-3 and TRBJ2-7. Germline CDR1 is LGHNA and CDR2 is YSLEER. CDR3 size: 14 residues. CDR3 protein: CASSQDVGFNEQYF.

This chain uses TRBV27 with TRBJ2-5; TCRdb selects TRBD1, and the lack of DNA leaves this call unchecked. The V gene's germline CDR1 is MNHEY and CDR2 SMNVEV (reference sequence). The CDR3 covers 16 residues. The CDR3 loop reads CASSKTAGTAQETQYF.

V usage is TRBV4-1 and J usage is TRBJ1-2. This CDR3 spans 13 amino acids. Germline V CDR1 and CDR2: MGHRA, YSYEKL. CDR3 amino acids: CASSPTITYGYTF.

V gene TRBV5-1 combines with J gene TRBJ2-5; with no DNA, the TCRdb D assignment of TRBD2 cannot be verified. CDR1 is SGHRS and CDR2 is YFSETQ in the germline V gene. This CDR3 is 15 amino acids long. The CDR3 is CASSFLAGIIETQYF. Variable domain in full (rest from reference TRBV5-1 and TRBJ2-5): KAGVTQTPRYLIKTRGQQVTLSCSPISGHRSVSWYQQTPGQGLQFLFEYFSETQRNKGNFPGRFSGRQFSNSRSEMNVSTLELGDSALYLCASSFLAGIIETQYFGPGTRLLVL.

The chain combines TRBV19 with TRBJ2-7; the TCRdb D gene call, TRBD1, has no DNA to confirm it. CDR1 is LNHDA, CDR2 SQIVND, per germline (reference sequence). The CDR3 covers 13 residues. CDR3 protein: CASSITGEAEQYF.

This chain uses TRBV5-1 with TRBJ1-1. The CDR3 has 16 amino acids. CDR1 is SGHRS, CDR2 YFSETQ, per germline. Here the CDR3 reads CASSLMGRKVTAEAFF.

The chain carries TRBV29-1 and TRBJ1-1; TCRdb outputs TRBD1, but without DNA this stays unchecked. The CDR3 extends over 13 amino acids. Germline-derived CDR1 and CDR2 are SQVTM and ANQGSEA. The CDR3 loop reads CSVDRGWGTEAFF.

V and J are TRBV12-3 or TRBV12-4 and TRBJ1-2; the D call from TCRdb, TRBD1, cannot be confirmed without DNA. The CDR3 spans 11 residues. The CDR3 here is CASSGGHGYTF.

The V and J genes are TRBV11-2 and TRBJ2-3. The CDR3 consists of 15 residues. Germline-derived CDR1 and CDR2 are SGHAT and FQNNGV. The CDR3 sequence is CASSDFSPSTDTQYF.

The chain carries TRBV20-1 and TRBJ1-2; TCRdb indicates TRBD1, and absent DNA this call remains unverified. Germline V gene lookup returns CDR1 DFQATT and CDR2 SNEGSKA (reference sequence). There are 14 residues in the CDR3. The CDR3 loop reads CSAAPRGFNYGYTF.

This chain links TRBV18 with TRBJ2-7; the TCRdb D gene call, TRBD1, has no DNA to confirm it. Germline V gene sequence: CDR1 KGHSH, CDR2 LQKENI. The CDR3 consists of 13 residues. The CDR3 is CASSRTGFDEQYF.

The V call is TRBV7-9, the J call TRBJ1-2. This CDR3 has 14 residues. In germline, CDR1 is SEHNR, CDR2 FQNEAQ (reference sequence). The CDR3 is CASSLIQGPYGYTF.